Listed here are 20 T cell receptor beta chains from one sample, sequenced in a study of vaccination and CD4 T cells after COVID-19. Treatment specified: approximately nine-day PBMC culture with coronavirus spike peptide pools or control peptides (ViraFEST assay). No antigen is known for these receptors. Sequencing of cultured CD4+ T cell DNA used the Oncomine TCR Beta short-read assay. In TCRdb, the PCR reads were re-called with MiXCR into one record per CDR3 protein. Of 15,000 to 17,000 distinct CDR3 sequences listed, around four fifths are singletons. Sequenced: CD4+ T cells from blood, cultured in vitro. These receptors came from a human donor who had recovered from COVID-19.

The chain joins TRBV7-2 to TRBJ2-3; 9 positions agree with TRBD2. V lost 1 base, J lost 6 bases, and 20 bases stayed unmatched. The CDR3 sequence is 20 residues long. Germline V gives CDR1 SGHTA, CDR2 FQGNSA. CDR3 loop: CASSLGRTAQWASGKDTQYF. The CDR3 bases are TGTGCCAGCAGCTTAGGGCGTACCGCGCAGTGGGCTAGCGGGAAGGATACGCAGTATTTT.

The genes are TRBV7-2 and TRBJ1-4; D is ambiguous. Germline V gene sequence: CDR1 SGHTA, CDR2 FQGNSA. The CDR3 totals 13 residues. Trimming stripped 1 base from V and 8 bases from J, with 8 bases between. The CDR3 protein is CASSLVADEKLFF. Here the CDR3 DNA reads TGTGCCAGCAGCTTAGTTGCAGACGAAAAACTGTTTTTT.

This chain connects TRBV6-1 to TRBJ1-1; D remains ambiguous. Germline V CDR1 and CDR2: MNHNS, SASEGT. There are 13 residues in the CDR3. V was shortened by 6 bases and J by 4 bases, with 12 bases between the two germline ends. CDR3 residues: CASSTKSSTEAFF. Here the CDR3 DNA reads TGTGCCAGCAGCACGAAATCGAGCACTGAAGCTTTCTTT.

This rearrangement joins TRBV20-1 to TRBJ1-6; D is perhaps TRBD1 (5 bases). The germline V gene encodes CDR1 DFQATT and CDR2 SNEGSKA (reference sequence). V was pared by 6 bases and J by 9 bases, with 15 bases between. The CDR3 length is 13 residues. CDR3 DNA: TGCAGTGCCCCCAAGGGGAGGGCTTCACCCCTCCACTTT. Translated, it gives CSAPKGRASPLHF.

This rearrangement joins TRBV20-1 to TRBJ1-5, with a weak D call TRBD1 (5 bases). V lost 0 bases to trimming and J lost 0 bases, with 9 bases between them. Germline CDR1 reads DFQATT; CDR2 reads SNEGSKA (reference sequence). This CDR3 is 15 amino acids long. The CDR3 sequence is CSAREGGSSNQPQHF. CDR3 in DNA: TGCAGTGCTAGAGAGGGGGGGTCTAGCAATCAGCCCCAGCATTTT.

This clonotype was recorded once. This chain joins TRBV20-1 and TRBJ2-3, with TRBD2 matching over 8 bases. V shed 2 bases and J 3 bases; nucleotides not matched to a gene: 4. CDR3 size: 14 residues. Germline-derived CDR1 and CDR2 are DFQATT and SNEGSKA (reference sequence). Here the CDR3 DNA reads TGCAGTGCTAGAAGGGTAGCGGGGACAGATACGCAGTATTTT. The encoded protein is CSARRVAGTDTQYF.

The rearrangement joins TRBV19 to TRBJ1-2; TRBD1 matches 10 bases. The CDR3 spans 15 residues. The V gene's germline CDR1 is LNHDA and CDR2 SQIVND (reference sequence). The trim removed 5 bases at V and 5 bases at J, leaving 8 bases unmatched. This CDR3 is CASSRSGQGGYGYTF. CDR3 nucleotides: TGTGCCAGTAGTCGAAGCGGACAGGGGGGGTATGGCTACACCTTC.

This CDR3 is CASKDRDDGYTF. In DNA, the CDR3 is TGTGCCAGCAAGGACAGGGATGATGGCTACACCTTC. The genes are TRBV28 and TRBJ1-2; TRBD1 aligns across 8 bases. J was trimmed by 6 bases and V by 7 bases; bases with no gene match: 4. CDR3 length: 12 amino acids. CDR1 and CDR2 (germline): MDHEN, SYDVKM.

The CDR3 bases are TGTGCCAGCAGTTTATCGTCGGACAGGATTAATCAGCCCCAGCATTTT. This encodes CASSLSSDRINQPQHF. The genes are TRBV27 and TRBJ1-5; 7 bases fit TRBD1. CDR1 and CDR2 (germline): MNHEY, SMNVEV (reference sequence). With 0 bases clipped from V and 4 bases from J, the junction kept 6 bases outside the gene matches. The CDR3 runs to 16 residues.

The J gene is TRBJ2-5, the V gene TRBV12-3 or TRBV12-4; D possibly corresponds to TRBD1 (7 bases). This CDR3 spans 15 amino acids. V lost 10 bases, J lost 5 bases, and 23 bases lay in between. CDR3 coding DNA: TGTGCCACCAGCCGAAACAGGGGAGGTGAGGAGACCCAGTACTTC. Its protein is CATSRNRGGEETQYF.

The chain has TRBV12-3 or TRBV12-4 and TRBJ2-6; D is uncertain. Deletions cut 8 bases from V and 0 bases from J, with 8 bases between. There are 14 residues in the CDR3. For the CDR3, the DNA is TGTGCCAGCCGACTGTTCTCTGGGGCCAACGTCCTGACTTTC. It is translated as CASRLFSGANVLTF.

The rearrangement uses TRBV27 and TRBJ2-1; 7 nucleotides align to TRBD2. J gave up 0 bases and V 5 bases, and 4 bases lay outside the gene matches. CDR1 is MNHEY, CDR2 SMNVEV, per germline (reference sequence). The CDR3 totals 15 residues. CDR3 amino acids: CASSPREGSYNEQFF. CDR3 bases: TGTGCCAGCAGTCCCAGGGAGGGCTCCTACAATGAGCAGTTCTTC.

There are a few counts of this clonotype. V gene TRBV7-2 combines with J gene TRBJ2-5; 7 bases are a match to TRBD1. CDR3 length: 14 amino acids. The V gene end was trimmed by 5 bases and the J gene end by 7 bases; junction bases not matched to a gene: 10. The germline V gene has CDR1 SGHTA and CDR2 FQGNSA. CDR3 DNA: TGTGCCAGCAGCGAAGGGACAGTTGATGGGACCCAGTACTTC. Its translation: CASSEGTVDGTQYF.

The chain joins TRBV6-2 or TRBV6-3 to TRBJ1-2, with a tentative D call TRBD1 (5 bases). This CDR3 contains 15 residues. The V gene lost 7 bases and the J gene lost 4 bases, with 19 bases spanning the gap. In germline, CDR1 is MNHEY, CDR2 SVGEGT. CDR3 region: CASILRPTDTYGYTF. DNA of the CDR3: TGTGCCAGCATCTTACGACCGACAGATACCTATGGCTACACCTTC.

This chain joins TRBV7-9 and TRBJ1-1; D is ambiguous. Trimming stripped 2 bases from V and 8 bases from J, with 9 bases between. The CDR3 covers 12 residues. Per germline, CDR1 SEHNR and CDR2 FQNEAQ (reference sequence). The CDR3 region is CASSLKGGEAFF. The CDR3 DNA reads TGTGCCAGCAGCTTAAAGGGCGGGGAAGCTTTCTTT. The full variable domain, its missing parts supplied by reference TRBV7-9 and TRBJ1-1, is DTGVSQNPRHKITKRGQNVTFRCDPISEHNRLYWYRQTLGQGPEFLTYFQNEAQLEKSRLLSDRFSAERPKGSFSTLEIQRTEQGDSAMYLCASSLKGGEAFFGQGTRLTVV.

The chain is built from TRBV27 and TRBJ1-3; a possible D gene is TRBD1 (6 bases). Trimming pared 5 bases from V and 2 bases from J, leaving 13 bases between. This CDR3 is built from 15 residues. Germline loops: CDR1 MNHEY, CDR2 SMNVEV (reference sequence). Here the CDR3 reads CASSQTGPPGNTIYF. CDR3 DNA: TGTGCCAGCAGTCAAACAGGGCCCCCTGGAAACACCATATATTTT.

The chain carries TRBV21-1 and TRBJ1-5; the table gives TRBD1 as D, unverified against the DNA. TRBV21-1 is noted as a pseudogene. The CDR3 totals 18 residues. CDR3: CASSKALRRGNSNQPQHF. Written as DNA, the CDR3 is TGTGCCAGCAGCAAAGCGCTTCGCAGGGGAAATAGCAATCAGCCCCAGCATTTT.

The V gene is TRBV19, the J gene TRBJ1-2; 8 nucleotides line up with TRBD1. In germline, CDR1 is LNHDA, CDR2 SQIVND (reference sequence). CDR3 length equals 15 residues. With 7 bases clipped from V and 2 bases from J, the junction kept 9 bases outside the gene matches. This CDR3 reads CASMRSGTGNYGYTF. CDR3 nucleotide sequence: TGTGCCAGTATGCGTTCCGGGACAGGAAACTATGGCTACACCTTC.

The genes are TRBV5-1 and TRBJ1-2; a weak D match, TRBD1 (6 bases). The CDR3 has 15 residues. CDR1 and CDR2 from the germline V gene are SGHRS and YFSETQ. V was trimmed by 4 bases and J by 4 bases, leaving 17 bases between them. This CDR3 reads CASSTDSHQIYGYTF. CDR3 in DNA: TGCGCCAGCAGCACGGACAGCCATCAAATCTATGGCTACACCTTC.

The J gene is TRBJ1-2, the V gene TRBV7-2; D is possibly TRBD1 (6 bases). CDR3 length: 13 residues. Deletions cut 5 bases from V and 5 bases from J, with 12 bases between. Germline-derived CDR1 and CDR2 are SGHTA and FQGNSA. In nucleotides, the CDR3 is TGTGCCAGCAGCCCGGGACACACTTATGGCTACACCTTC. This translates into CASSPGHTYGYTF.